The rows below give T cell receptor beta chains drawn from one sample of a study of technical replicates of blood from a handful of donors. Sequencing was performed with immunoSEQ multiplex PCR; in TCRdb, only in-frame clones are kept and a portion is missing. This table has 62,000 or so clones, approximately 86% appearing once. The sample taken for sequencing was PBMCs. The receptors were gathered from a human donor in good health. Some clones in this sample may be carry-over from other donors' samples. Both conserved end residues are part of each CDR3. A D gene is named only where the DNA matches it firmly. Only part of the rows carry a size: once, few, many, or a class if the clone is expanded.

TRBJ1-4	.	TRBV29-1	.	TGCAGCGTAAACAGTCCGGATGAAAAACTGTTTTTT	CSVNSPDEKLFF
TRBJ2-5	TRBD2	TRBV7-2	.	TGTGCCAGCAGCTTAGATCCCGGGGGGGTGGGGACCCAGTACTTC	CASSLDPGGVGTQYF
TRBJ2-3	.	TRBV5-1	.	TGCGCCAGCAGCTTGCCCCAGGGCAGCACAGATACGCAGTATTTT	CASSLPQGSTDTQYF
TRBJ1-2	.	TRBV5-4	.	TGTGCCAGCAGCGGCAGGGTGGGTAACTATGGCTACACCTTC	CASSGRVGNYGYTF
TRBJ2-7	.	TRBV15	.	TGTGCCACCAGCAGAGTCTCCGGGTTTAGGTCCGAGCAGTACTTC	CATSRVSGFRSEQYF
TRBJ1-2	.	TRBV7-9	few	TGTGCCAGCAGCTCGCAAGGGGTTACTGGCTACACCTTC	CASSSQGVTGYTF
TRBJ2-7	TRBD2	TRBV29-1	.	TGCAGCGTTGTGGCGGGAGATGTCGAGCAGTACTTC	CSVVAGDVEQYF
TRBJ2-1	.	TRBV4-3	.	TGCGCCAGCAGCCAAGAAGTGTCCAGAAACAATGAGCAGTTCTTC	CASSQEVSRNNEQFF
TRBJ1-1	TRBD1	TRBV13	.	TGTGCCAGCAGCCCAGGGACAGGGGTTGGCACTGAAGCTTTCTTT	CASSPGTGVGTEAFF
TRBJ2-7	.	TRBV27	few	TGTGCCAGCAGTTTAAAGCCTTGGTACGAGCAGTACTTC	CASSLKPWYEQYF
TRBJ2-5	TRBD2	TRBV5-1	.	TGCGCCAGCAGCTTGACTAGCGGGGGGGCCGTCGGGGAGACCCAGTACTTC	CASSLTSGGAVGETQYF
TRBJ1-6	.	TRBV7-9	.	TGTGCCAGCAGCTTAAAGGACATGGCGTACTCACCCCTCCACTTT	CASSLKDMAYSPLHF
TRBJ1-4	.	TRBV27	.	TGTGCCAGCAGTTTATCCAGGGGCTGGGCGAACGAAAAACTGTTTTTT	CASSLSRGWANEKLFF
TRBJ1-2	.	TRBV5-6	.	TGTGCCAGCAGCTTCGGGAGGGAGGGAGGCTACACCTTC	CASSFGREGGYTF
TRBJ1-1	.	TRBV15	.	TGTGCCACCAGCAGAGTGGTAAAGGGGACTGAAGCTTTCTTT	CATSRVVKGTEAFF
TRBJ1-2	.	TRBV19	.	TGTGCCAGTAGTATAGTCACAGGACAGATCTATGGCTACACCTTC	CASSIVTGQIYGYTF
TRBJ1-3	.	TRBV30	.	TGTGCCTGGAGTCTCTTCGGACAGTTCTCTGGAAACACCATATATTTT	CAWSLFGQFSGNTIYF
TRBJ2-1	TRBD2	TRBV9	.	TGTGCCAGCAGCGCGGCGGGACTAGCGGGAAACAATGAGCAGTTCTTC	CASSAAGLAGNNEQFF
TRBJ2-7	TRBD2	TRBV11-2	.	TGTGCCAGCAGCATCGGGACTATCCTTGAGCAGTACTTC	CASSIGTILEQYF
TRBJ2-7	TRBD1	TRBV4-3	.	TGCGCCAGCAGCCTTGGGACAGGGGGAAGCTCAAGGTCCTACGAGCAGTACTTC	CASSLGTGGSSRSYEQYF
TRBJ2-5	TRBD2	TRBV5-1	.	TGCGCCAGCAGCCGTGCGGGGGAGTTACAAGAGACCCAGTACTTC	CASSRAGELQETQYF
TRBJ2-5	TRBD1	TRBV7-8	few	TGTGCCAGCAGCCCTTCGACAGGGTTGGAGACCCAGTACTTC	CASSPSTGLETQYF
TRBJ2-7	TRBD1	TRBV5-4	.	TGTGCCAGCAGCTTGGTGCCAGGGGGCTTCTACGAGCAGTACTTC	CASSLVPGGFYEQYF
TRBJ2-5	TRBD2	TRBV29-1	.	TGCAGCGTGAAAAGGTCGGGGGGGAAAAACGGGGAGACCCAGTACTTC	CSVKRSGGKNGETQYF
TRBJ1-2	TRBD1	TRBV7-9	.	TGTGCCAGCGAAGAACGGGACAGGGGAATGTTTTCGGATGGCTACACCTTC	CASEERDRGMFSDGYTF
TRBJ2-7	TRBD2	TRBV4-3	.	TGCGCCAGCAGCCAAGATAGGGGACTAGTATCCGAGCAGTACTTC	CASSQDRGLVSEQYF
TRBJ1-2	.	TRBV4-3	.	TGCGCCAGCAGCCAAGGGCGAGCGAACTATGGCTACACCTTC	CASSQGRANYGYTF
TRBJ1-5	.	TRBV7-6	.	TGTGCCAGCAGCTTAGATGCAGGGTTAGGGCAGCCCCAGCATTTT	CASSLDAGLGQPQHF
TRBJ1-2	.	TRBV9	.	TGTGCCAGCAGCGTAGGGGGGCAGTCCGCCTATGGCTACACCTTC	CASSVGGQSAYGYTF
TRBJ1-4	.	TRBV4-1	.	TGCGCCAGCAGCCAAGCTAACAGTTCCAGGGGTCGCGAAAAACTGTTTTTT	CASSQANSSRGREKLFF
TRBJ2-3	TRBD2	TRBV15	.	TGTGCCACCAGCAGAGATATCGGGGGGGCCCCTCCGAGCACAGATACGCAGTATTTT	CATSRDIGGAPPSTDTQYF
TRBJ2-1	.	TRBV6-4	few	TGTGCCAGCAGTGAAGGGCAGGCCGGCGGGGATGAGCAGTTCTTC	CASSEGQAGGDEQFF
TRBJ2-1	TRBD2	TRBV18	.	TGTGCCAGCTCACCACCGGGACTAGGGAAGGACAATGAGCAGTTCTTC	CASSPPGLGKDNEQFF
TRBJ2-3	.	TRBV29-1	.	TGCAGCGTTCGAGGGGGATTGAGCACAGATACGCAGTATTTT	CSVRGGLSTDTQYF
TRBJ2-7	.	TRBV6-5	.	TGTGCCAGCAGTGCCCCGGGACAACTCTACGAGCAGTACTTC	CASSAPGQLYEQYF
TRBJ2-1	TRBD2	TRBV30	few	TGTGCCTGGACCCCTCCCGGGACTAGCGGGAGGGCCTACAATGAGCAGTTCTTC	CAWTPPGTSGRAYNEQFF
TRBJ2-3	TRBD2	TRBV5-1	.	TGCGCCAGCAGCTTGGACAGCGGGGCAGATACGCAGTATTTT	CASSLDSGADTQYF
TRBJ2-2	.	TRBV25-1	.	TGTGCCAGCAGGGATAATACAGGGCCCGGGGAGCTGTTTTTT	CASRDNTGPGELFF
TRBJ2-5	TRBD2	TRBV15	.	TGTGCCACCAGCATAGCGGGGGCAGAGACCCAGTACTTC	CATSIAGAETQYF
TRBJ2-2	TRBD1	TRBV5-8	.	TGTGCCAGCAGCACGGGACAGAGGGCAGCCGGGGAGCTGTTTTTT	CASSTGQRAAGELFF
TRBJ1-5	.	TRBV7-8	.	TGTGCCAGCACCCTTTTCCCGGGGTCGGGCAATCAGCCCCAGCATTTT	CASTLFPGSGNQPQHF
TRBJ1-3	TRBD1	TRBV7-3	.	TGTGCCAGCAGTACCGGGACAGGGCGGTATTTT	CASSTGTGRYF
TRBJ2-7	TRBD2	TRBV7-2	.	TGTGCCAGCAGCTTAGTTCCCGGCGGGGGCGAGCAGTACTTC	CASSLVPGGGEQYF
TRBJ2-7	TRBD1	TRBV29-1	.	TGCAGCGTCGCTGTCCCCCCCGGACAGGGTAAAGTAACCTACGAGCAGTACTTC	CSVAVPPGQGKVTYEQYF
TRBJ2-7	TRBD2	TRBV30	.	TGTGCCTGGAGTGTTCGTCCTAGCGGGAACCCCCCCGAGCAGTACTTC	CAWSVRPSGNPPEQYF
TRBJ2-1	TRBD2	TRBV7-2	.	TGTGCCAGCAGCCAAATGGGACTAGCGGGGGGCGACAATGAGCAGTTCTTC	CASSQMGLAGGDNEQFF
TRBJ2-2	TRBD1	TRBV5-6	.	TGTGCCAGCAGCTTCCGGGACAGGGGCGCCGGGGAGCTGTTTTTT	CASSFRDRGAGELFF